The 20 T cell receptor beta chains below all came from one sample that was sequenced in a study of CD8+CD57+ T cells in acquired aplastic anemia. Patients picked for sequencing had shown CD8+CD57+ cell expansion detected by flow cytometry. For CDR3 and TCR beta VDJ profiling, genomic DNA was the template used. TCRdb analysed the reads with MiXCR anew, one entry per CDR3 protein. The sample includes 260,000 or so distinct CDR3 sequences, more than 45% of them seen just once. Sequenced input: sorted CD4+, CD8+, or CD8+CD57+ T cells (not recorded which) from PBMCs. The receptors derive from a human donor with aplastic anemia.

The chain couples TRBV7-2 to TRBJ2-1, with a weak D call TRBD1 (6 bases). V was clipped by 1 base and J by 9 bases, with 13 bases between them. Germline lookup yields CDR1 SGHTA and CDR2 FQGNSA. CDR3 length equals 14 residues. The CDR3 DNA follows: TGTGCCAGCAGCTTAGATGCAGGGGTGAGTGAGCAGTTCTTC. Translated, it gives CASSLDAGVSEQFF.

With regard to this clonotype: A much bigger clone sits one base away, suggesting this may be a read error. The chain links TRBV12-3 or TRBV12-4 to TRBJ1-1; 9 positions match TRBD1. The CDR3 has 17 amino acids. CDR3 bases: TGTGCCGGCAGCTGGCCGCGGGACAGGGAGGTAAGAACTGAAGCTTTCTTT. Translating gives CAGSWPRDREVRTEAFF.

This clonotype occurred once. The rearrangement joins TRBV29-1 to TRBJ2-7; 10 positions agree with TRBD2. The J call is uncertain, as TRBJ2-5 better fits the DNA end. The length of the CDR3 is 13 residues. Germline V gene data show CDR1 as SQVTM and CDR2 as ANQGSEA. DNA of the CDR3: TGCAGCGTTGTGAGTAGCGGGAGGGAGACCCAGTACTTC. Its translation is CSVVSSGRETQYF.

V and J are TRBV20-1 and TRBJ1-1, with D tentatively TRBD1 (5 bases). The CDR3 runs 13 residues. The V gene's germline CDR1 is DFQATT and CDR2 SNEGSKA (reference sequence). The V gene lost 3 bases and the J gene lost 5 bases, with 13 bases spanning the gap. The CDR3 loop reads CSARKMGETEAFF. In DNA form, the CDR3 reads TGCAGTGCTAGGAAAATGGGGGAAACTGAAGCTTTCTTT.

The rearrangement links TRBV7-9 to TRBJ2-3; 10 bases fit TRBD2. Germline-derived CDR1 and CDR2 are SEHNR and FQNEAQ (reference sequence). The CDR3 contains 15 residues. The V segment lost 5 bases and the J segment 2 bases; nucleotides outside the gene matches: 4. The CDR3 region has the DNA TGTGCCAGCAGCCAGGGACTAGCGAACACAGATACGCAGTATTTT. It is translated as CASSQGLANTDTQYF.

This clonotype was recorded a few times. CDR3: CASSTGNEKLFF. The DNA for the CDR3 is TGTGCCAGCAGCACCGGTAATGAAAAACTGTTTTTT. The V call is TRBV5-4, the J call TRBJ1-4; no firm D call. V lost 4 bases to trimming and J lost 4 bases, with 5 bases between them. The CDR3 runs to 12 residues. In germline, CDR1 is SGHNT, CDR2 YYREEE (reference sequence).

Concerning this clonotype: At one boundary the junction diverges from the germline segment, which might be a read error. The chain couples TRBV24-1 to TRBJ2-3; 10 bases align to TRBD1. Germline V CDR1 and CDR2: KGHDR, SFDVKD. CDR3 length: 18 amino acids. CDR3 sequence reads: CATSDPRGGQGTPDTQYF. As DNA, the CDR3 is TGTGCCACCAGTGATCCAAGGGGGGGACAGGGGACGCCAGATACGCAGTACTTT.

This clonotype was observed at least ten times. The J gene is TRBJ1-5, the V gene TRBV7-9, with D possibly being TRBD1 (6 bases). Germline V gene lookup returns CDR1 SEHNR and CDR2 FQNEAQ (reference sequence). Deletions cut 1 base from V and 4 bases from J, with 14 bases between. The CDR3 contains 16 residues. Written as DNA, the CDR3 is TGTGCCAGCAGCTTAGGGGGGGGGCAGGGGAATCAGCCCCAGCATTTT. It translates to CASSLGGGQGNQPQHF.

As regards this clonotype: Germline and junction disagree at one end, which may indicate a read error. The chain couples TRBV20-1 to TRBJ2-7; D is tentatively TRBD1 or TRBD2 (5 bases each). The germline CDR1 and CDR2 sequences are DFQATT and SNEGSKA (reference sequence). The CDR3 totals 15 residues. In DNA form, the CDR3 reads TGCAGTGCTAGAGTGGGTTCGACAGACACCGGGGAGCTGTACTTC. Translation: CSARVGSTDTGELYF.

This clonotype came up many times. The rearrangement joins TRBV19 to TRBJ2-2; a possible D gene is TRBD1 (5 bases). The CDR3 is 13 residues long. Germline V gene lookup returns CDR1 LNHDA and CDR2 SQIVND (reference sequence). The ends were cut back, 7 bases at V and 0 bases at J, with 6 bases in the middle. The CDR3 sequence is CASKGSNTGELFF. As DNA, the CDR3 is TGTGCCAGTAAGGGGTCGAACACCGGGGAGCTGTTTTTT.

The rearrangement joins TRBV19 to TRBJ2-7; 8 bases line up with TRBD2. The CDR3 spans 15 residues. Germline V CDR1 and CDR2: LNHDA, SQIVND (reference sequence). V was pared by 3 bases and J by 0 bases, with 4 bases of the junction left unmatched. CDR3 in DNA: TGTGCCAGTAGTATTGCCGGGACTAGCTCCTACGAGCAGTACTTC. It codes for CASSIAGTSSYEQYF.

The chain recombines TRBV20-1 with TRBJ1-1; TRBD1 is a possible D gene (5 bases). The V end lost 2 bases, the J end lost 3 bases, and 16 bases lay between the germline ends. The length of the CDR3 is 15 residues. The germline gives CDR1 DFQATT, CDR2 SNEGSKA (reference sequence). The CDR3 sequence: CSARQAGDQDTEAFF. DNA for the CDR3: TGCAGTGCTAGACAGGCGGGGGATCAGGACACTGAAGCTTTCTTT.

V and J are TRBV25-1 and TRBJ1-2, with D possibly TRBD1 on 5 matching bases. V lost 3 bases, J lost 8 bases, and 13 bases lay in between. This CDR3 has 13 amino acids. Germline lookup yields CDR1 MGHDK and CDR2 SYGVNS. CDR3 DNA sequence: TGTGCCAGCAGTGACTTCTTCAGGGACGGCTACACCTTC. Its translation is CASSDFFRDGYTF.

This clonotype occurred a few times. A much bigger clone sits one base away, suggesting this may be a read error. The rearrangement uses TRBV9 and TRBJ1-4; the D is unclear. This CDR3 has 10 amino acids. Germline lookup yields CDR1 SGDLS and CDR2 YYNGEE. Trimming removed 3 bases from V and 10 bases from J, with 4 bases in between. In nucleotides, the CDR3 is TGTGCCAGCAGCGGGGGAAAACTGTTTTTT. It is translated as CASSGGKLFF.

This clonotype was recorded once. The chain recombines TRBV20-1 with TRBJ1-2; D not resolved. From germline, CDR1 is DFQATT and CDR2 SNEGSKA (reference sequence). The CDR3 contains 11 residues. V lost 0 bases, J lost 6 bases, and 5 bases lay in between. The DNA for the CDR3 is TGCAGTGCTAGAGAGGAAGATGGCTACACCTTC. This sequence encodes CSAREEDGYTF.

This chain uses TRBV10-3 with TRBJ1-1; no clear D gene. In germline, CDR1 is ENHRY, CDR2 SYGVKD. This CDR3 is 14 amino acids long. The ends were cut back, 4 bases at V and 1 base at J, with 10 bases in the middle. The chain's CDR3 is CAISVRAENTEAFF. CDR3 coding DNA: TGTGCCATCAGTGTTCGGGCAGAGAACACTGAAGCTTTCTTT.

J is TRBJ2-1 and V is TRBV15, with 8 bases fitting TRBD2. Per germline, CDR1 LNHNV and CDR2 YYDKDF (reference sequence). Trimming cost V 7 bases and J 12 bases; bases outside gene matches: 11. This CDR3 region has 13 residues. CDR3 sequence reads: CATTRRTSRAQFF. The CDR3 DNA sequence: TGTGCCACCACAAGACGGACTAGCCGGGCGCAGTTCTTC.

There are many counts of this clonotype. The rearrangement uses TRBV11-2 and TRBJ2-3; D is uncertain. V shed 2 bases and J shed 5 bases, with 14 bases lying between them. The length of the CDR3 is 15 residues. Germline V lookup: CDR1 SGHAT, CDR2 FQNNGV. In DNA form, the CDR3 reads TGTGCCAGCAGCTTATCCGGGTCTGCCGGAGATACGCAGTATTTT. Amino acid sequence: CASSLSGSAGDTQYF.

There are many counts of this clonotype. The chain couples TRBV5-8 to TRBJ1-2, with D possibly matching TRBD1 (6 bases). In germline, CDR1 is SGHTS, CDR2 YDEGEE. The CDR3 loop spans 15 amino acids. Trimming cost V 4 bases and J 2 bases, with 15 bases left between them. CDR3 nucleotide sequence: TGTGCCAGCAGCCTACCATTTGGACAGAACTATGGCTACACCTTC. It yields the protein CASSLPFGQNYGYTF.

There are many counts of this clonotype. The genes are TRBV7-9 and TRBJ2-2; D possibly corresponds to TRBD1 (6 bases). V was trimmed by 5 bases and J by 2 bases, leaving 12 bases between them. In germline, CDR1 is SEHNR, CDR2 FQNEAQ (reference sequence). The CDR3 is 15 residues long. CDR3 region: CASSPRDNNTGELFF. For the CDR3, the DNA is TGTGCCAGCAGCCCAAGGGACAACAACACCGGGGAGCTGTTTTTT.